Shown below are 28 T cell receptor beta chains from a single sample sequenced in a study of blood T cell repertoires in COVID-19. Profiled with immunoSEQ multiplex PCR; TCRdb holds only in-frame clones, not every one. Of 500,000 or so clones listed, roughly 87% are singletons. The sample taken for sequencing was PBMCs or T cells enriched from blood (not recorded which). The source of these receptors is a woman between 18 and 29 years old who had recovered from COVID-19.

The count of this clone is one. The CDR3 protein is CSVTTAHGQYNYGYTF. CDR3 sequence (DNA): TGCAGCGTTACCACAGCTCACGGACAATATAACTATGGCTACACCTTC. This chain uses TRBV29-1 with TRBJ1-2; tentatively, D is TRBD1 (5 bases). CDR1 is SQVTM and CDR2 is ANQGSEA in the germline V gene. This CDR3 region has 16 residues. Trimming cost V 5 bases and J 1 base, with 20 bases left between them.

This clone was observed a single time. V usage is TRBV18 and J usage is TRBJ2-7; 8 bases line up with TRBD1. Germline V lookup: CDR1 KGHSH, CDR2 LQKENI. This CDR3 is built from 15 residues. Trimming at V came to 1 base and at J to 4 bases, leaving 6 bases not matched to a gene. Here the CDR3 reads CASSPRTGGEYEQYF. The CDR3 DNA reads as TGTGCCAGCTCACCACGAACAGGGGGTGAGTACGAGCAGTACTTC.

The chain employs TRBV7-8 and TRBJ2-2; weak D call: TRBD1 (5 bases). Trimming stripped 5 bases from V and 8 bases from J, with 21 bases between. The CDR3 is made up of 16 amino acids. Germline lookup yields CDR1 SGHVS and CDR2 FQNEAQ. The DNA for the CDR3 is TGTGCCAGCAGCCGGCGCGTGGCAGGGTTAAGTGGGGAGCTGTTTTTT. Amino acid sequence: CASSRRVAGLSGELFF.

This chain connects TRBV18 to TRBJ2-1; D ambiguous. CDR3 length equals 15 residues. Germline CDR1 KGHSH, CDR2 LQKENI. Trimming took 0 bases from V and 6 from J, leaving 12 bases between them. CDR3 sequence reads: CASSPPWRRSNEQFF. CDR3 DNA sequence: TGTGCCAGCTCACCACCGTGGCGGAGAAGCAATGAGCAGTTCTTC.

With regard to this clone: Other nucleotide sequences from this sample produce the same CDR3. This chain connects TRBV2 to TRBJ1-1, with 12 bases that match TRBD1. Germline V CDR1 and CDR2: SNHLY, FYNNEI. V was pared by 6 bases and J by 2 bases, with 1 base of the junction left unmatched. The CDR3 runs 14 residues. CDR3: CASSGTGGNTEAFF. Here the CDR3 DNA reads TGTGCCAGCAGCGGGACAGGGGGCAACACTGAAGCTTTCTTT.

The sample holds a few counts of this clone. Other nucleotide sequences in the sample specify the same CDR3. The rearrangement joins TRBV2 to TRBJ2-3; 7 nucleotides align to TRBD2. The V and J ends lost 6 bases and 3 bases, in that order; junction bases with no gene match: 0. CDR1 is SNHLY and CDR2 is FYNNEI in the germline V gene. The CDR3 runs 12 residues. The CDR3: CASRGGTDTQYF. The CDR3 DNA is TGTGCCAGCAGGGGGGGGACAGATACGCAGTATTTT. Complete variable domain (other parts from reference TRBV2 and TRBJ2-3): EPEVTQTPSHQVTQMGQEVILRCVPISNHLYFYWYRQILGQKVEFLVSFYNNEISEKSEIFDDQFSVERPDGSNFTLKIRSTKLEDSAMYFCASRGGTDTQYFGPGTRLTVL.

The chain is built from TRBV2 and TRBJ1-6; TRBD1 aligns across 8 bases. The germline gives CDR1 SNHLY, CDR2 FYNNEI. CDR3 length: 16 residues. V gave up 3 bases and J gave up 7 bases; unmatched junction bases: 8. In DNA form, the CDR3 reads TGTGCCAGCAGTGATTGGGCGACAGGGGAGAATTCACCCCTCCACTTT. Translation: CASSDWATGENSPLHF.

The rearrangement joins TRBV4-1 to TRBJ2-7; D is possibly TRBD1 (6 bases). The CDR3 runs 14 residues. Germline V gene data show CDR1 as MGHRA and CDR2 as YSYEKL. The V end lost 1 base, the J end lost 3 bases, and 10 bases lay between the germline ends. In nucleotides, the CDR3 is TGCGCCAGCAGCCAAGTTGAACAGGGCTACGAGCAGTACTTC. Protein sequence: CASSQVEQGYEQYF.

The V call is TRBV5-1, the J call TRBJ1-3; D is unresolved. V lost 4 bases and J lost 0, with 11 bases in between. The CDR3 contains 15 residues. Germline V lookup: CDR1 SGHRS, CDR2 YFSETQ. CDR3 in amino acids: CASSATGFSGNTIYF. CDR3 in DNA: TGCGCCAGCAGCGCCACGGGGTTCTCTGGAAACACCATATATTTT.

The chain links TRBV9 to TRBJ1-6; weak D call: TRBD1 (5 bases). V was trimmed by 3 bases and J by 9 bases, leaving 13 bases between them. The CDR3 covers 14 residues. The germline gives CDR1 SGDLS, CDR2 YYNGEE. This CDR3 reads CASSESQGVSPLHF. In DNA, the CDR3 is TGTGCCAGCAGCGAAAGTCAGGGTGTTTCACCCCTCCACTTT.

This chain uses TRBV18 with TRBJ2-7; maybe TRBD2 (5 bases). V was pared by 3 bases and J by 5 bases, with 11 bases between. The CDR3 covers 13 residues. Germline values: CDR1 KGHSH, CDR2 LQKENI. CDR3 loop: CASSPLAGNEQYF. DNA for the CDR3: TGTGCCAGCTCACCTTTAGCCGGGAACGAGCAGTACTTC.

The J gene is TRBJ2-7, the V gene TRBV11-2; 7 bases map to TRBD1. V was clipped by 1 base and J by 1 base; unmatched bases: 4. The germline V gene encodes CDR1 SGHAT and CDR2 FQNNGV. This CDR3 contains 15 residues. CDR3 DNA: TGTGCCAGCAGCTTAGCTCGGGACAGATCCTACGAGCAGTACTTC. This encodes CASSLARDRSYEQYF.

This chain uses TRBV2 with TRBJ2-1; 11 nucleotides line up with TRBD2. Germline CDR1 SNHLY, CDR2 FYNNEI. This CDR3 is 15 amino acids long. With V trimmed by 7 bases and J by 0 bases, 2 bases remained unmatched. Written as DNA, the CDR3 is TGTGCCAGCAAGACTAGCGGGGCCTCCTACAATGAGCAGTTCTTC. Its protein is CASKTSGASYNEQFF.

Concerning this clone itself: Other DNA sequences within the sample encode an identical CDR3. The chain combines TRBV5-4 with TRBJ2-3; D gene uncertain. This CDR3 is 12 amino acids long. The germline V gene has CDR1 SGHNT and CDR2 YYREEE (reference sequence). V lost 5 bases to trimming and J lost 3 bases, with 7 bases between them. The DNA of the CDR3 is TGTGCCAGCAGTTCTTTAACAGATACGCAGTATTTT. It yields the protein CASSSLTDTQYF.

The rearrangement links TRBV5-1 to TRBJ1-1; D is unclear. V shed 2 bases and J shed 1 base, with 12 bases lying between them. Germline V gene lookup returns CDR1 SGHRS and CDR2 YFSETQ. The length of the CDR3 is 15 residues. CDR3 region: CASSFLPGSNTEAFF. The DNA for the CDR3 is TGCGCCAGCAGCTTTCTTCCGGGGTCGAACACTGAAGCTTTCTTT.

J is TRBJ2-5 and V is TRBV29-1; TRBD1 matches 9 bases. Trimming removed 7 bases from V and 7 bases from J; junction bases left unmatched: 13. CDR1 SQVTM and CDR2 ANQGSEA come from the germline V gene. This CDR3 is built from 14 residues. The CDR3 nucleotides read TGCAGCGCACGAACAGGGGGCGGGAGTGGGACCCAGTACTTC. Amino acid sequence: CSARTGGGSGTQYF.

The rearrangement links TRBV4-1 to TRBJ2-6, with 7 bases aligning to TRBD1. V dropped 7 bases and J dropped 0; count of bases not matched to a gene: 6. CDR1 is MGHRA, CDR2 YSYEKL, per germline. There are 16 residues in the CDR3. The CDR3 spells CASTSGQSSGANVLTF. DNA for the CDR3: TGCGCCAGCACCTCGGGACAGAGCTCTGGGGCCAACGTCCTGACTTTC.

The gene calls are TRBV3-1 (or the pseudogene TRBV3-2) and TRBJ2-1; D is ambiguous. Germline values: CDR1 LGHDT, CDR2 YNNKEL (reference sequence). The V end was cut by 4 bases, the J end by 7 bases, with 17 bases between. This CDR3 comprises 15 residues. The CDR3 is CASSPGRGLRNEQFF. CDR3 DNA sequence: TGTGCCAGCAGCCCCGGCAGAGGTTTGCGAAATGAGCAGTTCTTC.

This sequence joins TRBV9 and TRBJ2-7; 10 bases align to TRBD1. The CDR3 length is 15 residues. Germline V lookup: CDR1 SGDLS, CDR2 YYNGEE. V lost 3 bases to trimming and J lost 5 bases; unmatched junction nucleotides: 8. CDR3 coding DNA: TGTGCCAGCAGCGGTAGGGGACAGGGGATCCACGAGCAGTACTTC. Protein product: CASSGRGQGIHEQYF. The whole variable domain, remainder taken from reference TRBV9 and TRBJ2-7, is DSGVTQTPKHLITATGQRVTLRCSPRSGDLSVYWYQQSLDQGLQFLIQYYNGEERAKGNILERFSAQQFPDLHSELNLSSLELGDSALYFCASSGRGQGIHEQYFGPGTRLTVT.

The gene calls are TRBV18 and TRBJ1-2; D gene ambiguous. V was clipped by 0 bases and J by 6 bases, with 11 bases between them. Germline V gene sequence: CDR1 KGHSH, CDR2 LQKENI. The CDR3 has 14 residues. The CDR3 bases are TGTGCCAGCTCACCACCGTATGAGGAGGATGGCTACACCTTC. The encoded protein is CASSPPYEEDGYTF.

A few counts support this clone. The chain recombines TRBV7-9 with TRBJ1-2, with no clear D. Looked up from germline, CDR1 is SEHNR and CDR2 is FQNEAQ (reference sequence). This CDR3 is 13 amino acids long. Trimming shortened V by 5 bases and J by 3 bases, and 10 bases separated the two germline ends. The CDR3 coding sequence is TGTGCCAGCAGCCGTGGCCGGGACTATGGCTACACCTTC. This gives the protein CASSRGRDYGYTF.

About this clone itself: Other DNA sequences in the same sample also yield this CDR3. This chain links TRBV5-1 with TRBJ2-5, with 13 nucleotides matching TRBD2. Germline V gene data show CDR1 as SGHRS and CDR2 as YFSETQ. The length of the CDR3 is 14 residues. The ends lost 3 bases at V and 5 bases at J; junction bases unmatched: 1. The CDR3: CASSSGLAGETQYF. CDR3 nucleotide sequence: TGCGCCAGCAGCTCGGGACTAGCGGGGGAGACCCAGTACTTC.

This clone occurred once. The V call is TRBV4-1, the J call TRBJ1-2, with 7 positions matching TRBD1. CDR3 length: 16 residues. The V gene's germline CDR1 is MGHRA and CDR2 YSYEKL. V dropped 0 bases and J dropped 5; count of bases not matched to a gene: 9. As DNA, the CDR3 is TGCGCCAGCAGCCAAGATCGGGGGACAGCAGTGTATGGCTACACCTTC. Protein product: CASSQDRGTAVYGYTF.

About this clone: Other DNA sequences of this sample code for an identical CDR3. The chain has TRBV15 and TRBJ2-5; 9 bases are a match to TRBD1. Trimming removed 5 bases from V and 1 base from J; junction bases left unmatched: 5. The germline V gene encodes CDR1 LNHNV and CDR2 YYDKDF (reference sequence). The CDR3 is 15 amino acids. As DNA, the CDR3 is TGTGCCACCAGCGGGAGGACAGGGGCCCAAGAGACCCAGTACTTC. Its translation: CATSGRTGAQETQYF.

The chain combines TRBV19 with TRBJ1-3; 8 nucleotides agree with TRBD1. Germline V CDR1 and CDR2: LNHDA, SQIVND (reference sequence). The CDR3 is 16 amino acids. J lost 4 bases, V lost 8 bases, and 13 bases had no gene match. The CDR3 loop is CASGVGQALRGNTIYF. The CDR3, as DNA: TGTGCCAGTGGGGTGGGACAGGCATTGCGGGGAAACACCATATATTTT.

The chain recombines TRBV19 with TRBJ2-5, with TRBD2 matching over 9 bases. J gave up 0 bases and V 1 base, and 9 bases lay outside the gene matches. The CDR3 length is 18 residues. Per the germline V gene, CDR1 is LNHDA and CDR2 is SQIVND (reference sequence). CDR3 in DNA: TGTGCCAGTAGTATAGGAATAGCGGGGGCCGCTTACCAAGAGACCCAGTACTTC. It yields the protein CASSIGIAGAAYQETQYF.

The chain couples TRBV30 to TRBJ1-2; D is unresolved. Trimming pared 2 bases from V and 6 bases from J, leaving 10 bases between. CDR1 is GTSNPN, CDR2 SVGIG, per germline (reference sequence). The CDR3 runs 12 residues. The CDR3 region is CAWSLTRDGYTF. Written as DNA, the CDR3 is TGTGCCTGGAGTCTAACGAGGGATGGCTACACCTTC.

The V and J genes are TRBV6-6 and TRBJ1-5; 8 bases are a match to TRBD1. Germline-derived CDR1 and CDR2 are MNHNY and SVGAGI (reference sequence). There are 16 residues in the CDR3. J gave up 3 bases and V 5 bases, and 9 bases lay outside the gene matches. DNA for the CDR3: TGTGCCAGCAGTCTTAATCCGGGACAGGTCAATCAGCCCCAGCATTTT. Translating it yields CASSLNPGQVNQPQHF.